A selection of T cell receptor beta chains follows, all from one sample in a study of blood T cells in healthy people across ages. One entry per CDR3 protein results from TCRdb running MiXCR on the 5' RACE reads. The sample carries around 1,500,000 distinct CDR3 sequences, over 25% recorded once. Sequencing was carried out using blood. The receptors come from a woman aged 25 to 39 in good health. Both conserved end residues are part of each CDR3. D genes are given only for firm matches. Clone size is not always given. Where it is, it says once, few, many or a class for expanded clones.

j_call	v_call	d_call	clone_size	cdr3_length	cdr3_aa	cdr3_nt
TRBJ2-2	TRBV20-1	TRBD2	few	14	CSARGTSDTGELFF	TGCAGTGCTAGGGGGACTAGCGACACCGGGGAGCTGTTTTTT
TRBJ2-5	TRBV12-3/TRBV12-4	TRBD1	.	14	CASSILSGGETQYF	TGTGCCAGCAGTATTCTGTCAGGGGGAGAGACCCAGTACTTC
TRBJ2-5	TRBV20-1	TRBD1	few	13	CSAQQGVVETQYF	TGCAGTGCCCAACAGGGGGTCGTGGAGACCCAGTACTTC
TRBJ2-1	TRBV9	.	.	12	CAPQKRHNEQFF	TGTGCCCCCCAGAAAAGACACAATGAGCAGTTCTTC
TRBJ1-2	TRBV29-1	.	few	11	CSVERTGGYTF	TGCAGCGTTGAAAGAACTGGGGGCTACACCTTC
TRBJ2-4	TRBV29-1	TRBD1	many	15	CSVEGTGVGKNIQYF	TGCAGCGTTGAAGGGACAGGGGTTGGCAAAAACATTCAGTACTTC
TRBJ2-1	TRBV10-3	.	few	13	CAIREMPLTEQFF	TGTGCCATCAGGGAGATGCCTCTGACTGAGCAGTTCTTC
TRBJ2-2	TRBV7-6	.	few	15	CASSSGEGRNGELFF	TGTGCCAGCAGCTCCGGTGAAGGACGGAACGGGGAGCTGTTTTTT
TRBJ2-7	TRBV5-1	.	.	12	CASTFAGNEQYF	TGCGCCAGCACCTTCGCCGGGAACGAGCAGTACTTC
TRBJ2-3	TRBV7-9	.	few	13	CATPEGQGDTQYF	TGTGCCACCCCGGAGGGGCAAGGAGATACGCAGTATTTT
TRBJ2-6	TRBV5-6	.	.	16	CASSFVTYSGANVLTF	TGTGCCAGCAGCTTCGTGACATATTCTGGGGCCAACGTCCTGACTTTC
TRBJ1-5	TRBV12-3/TRBV12-4	.	few	18	CASPLGLPACVSNQPQHF	TGTGCCAGCCCCTTGGGACTCCCGGCTTGTGTGAGCAATCAGCCCCAGCATTTT
TRBJ2-5	TRBV7-2	TRBD2	many	14	CASRSPSGGASQYF	TGTGCCAGCAGGTCCCCTAGCGGGGGGGCCTCCCAGTACTTC
TRBJ1-4	TRBV12-5	.	.	19	CASGFFGSRDQHTNEKLFF	TGTGCTAGTGGTTTTTTCGGCTCTCGGGACCAGCACACTAATGAAAAACTGTTTTTT
TRBJ2-5	TRBV18	TRBD1	.	15	CASSPSNRGRETQYF	TGTGCCAGCTCACCAAGTAACAGGGGGCGAGAGACCCAGTACTTC
TRBJ2-1	TRBV13	TRBD1	many	14	CASSLTGGWNEQFF	TGTGCCAGCAGCTTAACAGGGGGCTGGAATGAGCAGTTCTTC
TRBJ1-1	TRBV29-1	.	few	12	CSVEATARGAFF	TGCAGCGTTGAGGCGACGGCCCGGGGAGCTTTCTTT
TRBJ2-5	TRBV20-1	TRBD1	.	16	CSAYTGGEEGGETQYF	TGCAGTGCTTACACAGGGGGCGAGGAGGGGGGGGAGACCCAGTACTTC
TRBJ2-1	TRBV10-3	TRBD2	.	16	CAISESWTSGYNEQFF	TGTGCCATCAGTGAGTCTTGGACTAGCGGTTACAATGAGCAGTTCTTC
TRBJ2-7	TRBV6-5	.	many	11	CASRTSYEQYF	TGTGCCAGCAGGACTAGCTACGAGCAGTACTTC
TRBJ2-3	TRBV9	TRBD2	many	15	CASSQWGLAEDTQYF	TGTGCCAGCAGCCAATGGGGACTAGCCGAAGATACGCAGTATTTT
TRBJ1-1	TRBV5-1	TRBD1	.	13	CASSLGGGEEAFF	TGCGCCAGCAGCTTGGGAGGGGGCGAAGAAGCTTTCTTT
TRBJ1-6	TRBV28	.	few	12	CASGRVGSPLHF	TGTGCCAGCGGCAGGGTGGGTTCACCCCTCCACTTT
TRBJ2-7	TRBV28	.	once	15	CASSLYSGPLYEQYF	TGTGCCAGCAGTTTATACTCAGGACCGCTCTACGAGCAGTACTTC
TRBJ2-7	TRBV30	.	many	12	CAWSAQTYEQYF	TGTGCCTGGAGTGCCCAGACCTACGAGCAGTACTTC
TRBJ2-1	TRBV20-1	.	.	15	CSARDVQRTYNEQFF	TGCAGTGCTAGAGATGTACAGCGTACCTACAATGAGCAGTTCTTC
TRBJ1-1	TRBV20-1	.	.	14	CSARAGMMGTEAFF	TGCAGTGCTAGAGCGGGGATGATGGGCACTGAAGCTTTCTTT
TRBJ2-6	TRBV7-6	.	many	15	CASSLVDSGANVLTF	TGTGCCAGCAGCTTAGTCGACTCTGGGGCCAACGTCCTGACTTTC
TRBJ2-6	TRBV9	.	.	16	CASSVADTSGANVLTF	TGTGCCAGCAGCGTAGCGGACACCTCTGGGGCCAACGTCCTGACTTTC
TRBJ1-4	TRBV4-1	.	.	15	CASRPVGLGNEKLFF	TGCGCCAGCAGACCCGTGGGGCTAGGGAATGAAAAACTGTTTTTT
TRBJ1-2	TRBV6-5	.	.	12	CASSRKGYGYTF	TGTGCCAGCAGTCGGAAAGGCTATGGCTACACCTTC
TRBJ2-1	TRBV7-9	TRBD2	.	16	CASGLLAGVEFNEQFF	TGTGCCAGCGGCTTACTAGCGGGGGTGGAGTTCAATGAGCAGTTCTTC
TRBJ2-1	TRBV29-1	.	.	14	CSVESETMHLQQFF	TGCAGCGTTGAATCTGAGACTATGCACTTACAGCAGTTCTTC
TRBJ2-7	TRBV27	TRBD1	few	16	CASSGPAGGEYNEQYF	TGTGCCAGCAGTGGTCCCGCAGGGGGCGAGTATAACGAGCAGTACTTC
TRBJ2-2	TRBV20-1	.	.	13	CSAQTPNTGELFF	TGCAGTGCTCAGACACCGAACACCGGGGAGCTGTTTTTT
TRBJ2-2	TRBV9	.	.	14	CASSVAQGSGELFF	TGTGCCAGCAGCGTAGCACAGGGTTCGGGGGAGCTGTTTTTT
TRBJ2-7	TRBV5-1	TRBD1	many	14	CASSRGQGRYEQYF	TGCGCCAGCAGCCGCGGACAGGGACGCTACGAGCAGTACTTC
TRBJ2-7	TRBV28	.	many	12	CASGASENEQYF	TGTGCCAGCGGAGCCTCGGAAAACGAGCAGTACTTC
TRBJ2-5	TRBV4-1	TRBD1	many	15	CASSQEEDRGETQYF	TGCGCCAGCAGCCAAGAGGAGGACAGGGGTGAGACCCAGTACTTC
TRBJ2-4	TRBV9	TRBD1	few	14	CVSSSPGQTLKQYF	TGTGTCAGCAGCAGCCCGGGACAGACCCTGAAACAGTACTTC
TRBJ1-5	TRBV9	.	.	13	CASGSGFNQPQHF	TGTGCCAGCGGGTCAGGGTTCAATCAGCCCCAGCATTTT
TRBJ2-7	TRBV6-1	.	few	14	CASRDGGHSYEQYF	TGTGCCAGCAGGGACGGGGGGCACTCCTACGAGCAGTACTTC
TRBJ1-4	TRBV29-1	TRBD1	few	15	CSVEARGTANEKLFF	TGCAGCGTTGAAGCTCGGGGGACAGCAAATGAAAAACTGTTTTTT
TRBJ2-7	TRBV7-3	.	few	15	CASSLTRRVLCEQYF	TGTGCCAGCAGCTTAACACGCAGGGTATTATGCGAGCAGTACTTC